This T cell receptor (beta chain) was documented in a study of beta chain features in type 1 diabetes. Reverse transcribing all isolated RNA meant expressed TCRB transcripts were sequenced. Using immunoSEQ multiplex PCR, the repertoire was profiled, and TCRdb retains in-frame clones only, with some absent. The sample shows around 430,000 clones, 30% of them seen only once. Sorted CD4+ subsets: naive, central memory, regulatory, stem cell-like memory (CD45RO/CCR7/CD25/CD127/CD95/CD27 panel). V lost 5 bases and J 3 bases, leaving 8 bases between the germline ends. CDR1 is LNHNV, CDR2 YYDKDF, per germline (reference sequence). The length of the CDR3 is 12 residues. This clone appeared a few times.

Sequencing was carried out using naive CD4+ T cells from blood. This receptor was obtained from a man between 18 and 29 years old in good health. The J gene is TRBJ2-7, the V gene TRBV15; D gene unclear. The CDR3, as DNA: TGTGCCACCAGCGGGAACCTCTACGAGCAGTACTTC. Protein: CATSGNLYEQYF.